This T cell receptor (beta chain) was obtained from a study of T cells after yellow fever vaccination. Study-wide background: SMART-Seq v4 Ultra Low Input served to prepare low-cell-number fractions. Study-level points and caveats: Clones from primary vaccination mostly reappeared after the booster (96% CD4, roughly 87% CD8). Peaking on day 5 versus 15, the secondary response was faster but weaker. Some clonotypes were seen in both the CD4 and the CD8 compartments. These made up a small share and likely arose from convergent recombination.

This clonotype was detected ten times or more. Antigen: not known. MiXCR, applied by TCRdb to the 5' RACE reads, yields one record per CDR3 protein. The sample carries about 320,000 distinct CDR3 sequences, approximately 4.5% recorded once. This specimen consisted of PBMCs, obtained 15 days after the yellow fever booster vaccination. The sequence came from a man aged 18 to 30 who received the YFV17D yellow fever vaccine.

This CDR3 is CASSDPGNTIYF. For the CDR3, the DNA is TGTGCCAGTTCCGACCCGGGAAACACCATATATTTT. The rearrangement uses TRBV6-2 or TRBV6-3 and TRBJ1-3; no reliable D call. V lost 9 bases and J lost 4, with 10 bases in between. CDR3 length: 12 residues. The germline gives CDR1 MNHEY, CDR2 SVGEGT.